One sample yielded the 10 T cell receptor beta chains listed below, sequenced in a study of regulatory T cells in long-lasting Graves disease. Described time point: newly diagnosed GD, antithyroid drugs for less than 3 months. TCR sequences were obtained from RNA taken from PBMCs. According to the study, TCR beta libraries were built with iRepertoire HTBI primers and CDR3-region Arm-PCR. Via MiXCR, TCRdb re-called the multiplex PCR reads, giving one row per CDR3 protein. The data show 400,000 to 500,000 distinct CDR3 sequences, 11% to 15% seen once. These records were also assigned to another study, of T cells in Graves' hyperthyroidism and ophthalmopathy.

Material: peripheral blood mononuclear cells (PBMCs), obtained at new diagnosis, from a patient treated with antithyroid drugs. These receptors came from a woman aged 45 to 65 with Graves disease.

This clonotype was observed at least ten times. This chain joins TRBV5-5 and TRBJ2-5; D ambiguous. This CDR3 has 15 residues. V lost 0 bases and J 1 base, leaving 10 bases between the germline ends. The germline V gene encodes CDR1 SGHKS and CDR2 YYEKEE (reference sequence). The DNA of the CDR3 is TGTGCCAGCAGCTTGGTGGCAAGGGCCCAAGAGACCCAGTACTTC. This translates into CASSLVARAQETQYF.

This clonotype appeared many times. CDR3 amino acids: CASSDQGATNTGELFF. The CDR3, as DNA: TGTGCCAGCAGTGACCAGGGGGCTACCAACACCGGGGAGCTGTTTTTT. V usage is TRBV2 and J usage is TRBJ2-2; 8 bases agree with TRBD1. CDR3 length: 16 amino acids. V lost 3 bases and J lost 2; bases outside the gene matches: 5. CDR1 is SNHLY and CDR2 is FYNNEI in the germline V gene.

This clonotype was seen ten or more times. J is TRBJ2-1 and V is TRBV28, with D possibly matching TRBD1 (6 bases). In germline, CDR1 is MDHEN, CDR2 SYDVKM. The V end lost 3 bases, the J end lost 6 bases, and 12 bases lay between the germline ends. This CDR3 spans 14 amino acids. The CDR3 here is CASSFLTQGNEQFF. In DNA form, the CDR3 reads TGTGCCAGCAGTTTCCTGACACAGGGCAATGAGCAGTTCTTC.

This rearrangement joins TRBV4-1 to TRBJ1-1; 7 nucleotides line up with TRBD1. J lost 4 bases, V lost 1 base, and 3 bases had no gene match. CDR3 length equals 14 residues. Germline loops: CDR1 MGHRA, CDR2 YSYEKL. The CDR3 is CASSQAGTATEAFF. The CDR3 DNA is TGCGCCAGCAGCCAAGCCGGGACAGCCACTGAAGCTTTCTTT.

J is TRBJ1-4 and V is TRBV4-1, with D tentatively TRBD1 (5 bases). Trimming took off 3 bases at V and 8 bases at J, with 16 bases between the two ends. This CDR3 spans 15 amino acids. In germline, CDR1 is MGHRA, CDR2 YSYEKL. This CDR3 reads CASSHTPRAGEKLFF. DNA for the CDR3: TGCGCCAGCAGCCACACCCCCAGGGCAGGAGAAAAACTGTTTTTT.

The table lists this clonotype with a few counts. CDR3 sequence: CASSRTGEGETQYF. The CDR3 DNA reads as TGCGCCAGCTCCCGCACAGGGGAAGGAGAGACCCAGTACTTC. The V and J genes are TRBV10-2 and TRBJ2-5, with TRBD1 matching over 7 bases. With V trimmed by 8 bases and J by 4 bases, 10 bases remained unmatched. Looked up from germline, CDR1 is WSHSY and CDR2 is SAAADI. There are 14 residues in the CDR3.

A remark on this clonotype: One base away lies a much larger clone, so this may be a sequencing read error. V and J are TRBV30 and TRBJ1-1; D not certain. CDR1 is GTSNPN and CDR2 is SVGIG in the germline V gene (reference sequence). The CDR3 runs to 13 residues. CDR3 loop: CAWSALMNAEAFF. The CDR3 DNA reads as TGTGCCTGGAGTGCCCTAATGAACGCTGAAGCTTTCTTT.

V is TRBV10-2 and J is TRBJ2-7, with D perhaps given as TRBD1 or TRBD2 (5 bases each). V lost 7 bases to trimming and J lost 1 base, with 20 bases between them. Germline CDR1 WSHSY, CDR2 SAAADI. The CDR3 has 16 amino acids. CDR3 residues: CASIPGDPQYSYEQYF. The CDR3 DNA reads as TGCGCCAGCATTCCCGGGGACCCACAGTATTCCTACGAGCAGTACTTC.

This clonotype was detected once. The genes are TRBV20-1 and TRBJ2-1; 10 bases match TRBD2. CDR3 length equals 13 residues. V dropped 5 bases and J dropped 7; count of bases not matched to a gene: 5. Germline assignment: CDR1 DFQATT and CDR2 SNEGSKA (reference sequence). The CDR3 spells CSAPMTSGNEQFF. The CDR3 DNA reads TGCAGTGCTCCGATGACTAGCGGGAATGAGCAGTTCTTC.

This clonotype was observed at least ten times. The CDR3 bases are TGTGCCAGCAGCCAACAAAGGCATGAGCAGTTCTTC. Encoded protein: CASSQQRHEQFF. This sequence joins TRBV3-1 and TRBJ2-1, with unresolved D. Germline V CDR1 and CDR2: LGHDT, YNNKEL (reference sequence). The CDR3 covers 12 residues. V was clipped by 2 bases and J by 8 bases, with 7 bases between them.